This TCR beta chain was identified in a study of blood T cell repertoires in COVID-19. Study overall: Samples came from the United States, Italy and Spain, spanning acute and convalescent COVID-19. PBMCs, B-cell-depleted T cells, or T cells were the source of the cDNA or gDNA that made up the material.

This clone was detected only a few times. How the authors handled the data: Amplification of reference gene primers was used by the study to estimate nucleated cell counts. Assay used: immunoSEQ multiplex PCR; TCRdb lists only in-frame clones, some missing. V, J and clone size reflect that table, while D and trimming were determined from the DNA. The table shows approximately 320,000 clones, with approximately 85% occurring only once. The CDR3 sequence is 16 residues long. CDR1 is MGHDK, CDR2 SYGVNS, per germline. Trimming removed 4 bases from V and 1 base from J; junction bases left unmatched: 4. The TCR was taken from a human donor in a cohort sampled during active COVID-19. Sequences were obtained from peripheral blood. This chain uses TRBV25-1 with TRBJ1-1, with 12 bases lining up with TRBD1. The CDR3 DNA sequence: TGTGCCAGCAGTGGGGGACAGGGGGCGAAGAACACTGAAGCTTTCTTT. Its translation is CASSGGQGAKNTEAFF.